This T cell receptor beta chain was recovered during a study of T cell repertoires in cytomegalovirus infection (dated by TCRdb to between 2019 and 2020). The study in broad terms: Because public TCR beta signatures pointed to carriage of CMV infection together with the matching HLA type, the HLA type of each donor mattered for the analysis. The paper's findings and limits, for the study overall: In both this cohort and an independent cohort of a few hundred donors, the cumulative frequency of public TCR beta family members distinguished carriers of CMV infection plus the relevant HLA type. The ex vivo response was dominated by HLA-C-restricted CMV-specific TCR beta clonotypes, which also provided the single most frequent clonotype in two of eight donors.

The sample was run on an Illumina HiSeq 1500. TCRdb handled the public reads itself, with Q25 trimming in fastp and clone calling in MiXCR, and kept productive beta chains. Identical CDR3 proteins give one entry, which carries the most common genes and DNA. Recorded for this sample are roughly 200,000 distinct CDR3 sequences; approximately 18% of them occurred a single time. About 25% of the sample comes from the top ten. In this sample, this clonotype turned up a few times. It lacks a known antigen. No per-base quality is available; no much larger clone lies one base away. Per the germline V gene, SGHVS is the CDR1 and FNYEAQ is the CDR2. The CDR3 covers 14 residues, taking in both the cysteine and the phenylalanine. Only the CDR3 region is kept as DNA, spanning 42 bases read in frame from base 1. Between the V and J ends, shortened by 4 bases and 8 bases respectively, the junction contains 16 bases.

The chain links TRBV7-6 with TRBJ2-3, and TRBD1 may be the D gene, going by 5 matching bases. Sequenced input: CD8+ T cells from PBMCs. The origin of this receptor is a human donor in good health (CMV status not recorded). Some clones in this sample may be carry-over from other donors' samples. The CDR3 has the sequence CASSSGQSPITQYF. Read as DNA, the sequence is TGTGCCAGCAGCTCTGGACAATCCCCCATTACGCAGTATTTT.